This note documents a single T cell receptor beta chain sequence. The antigen is not known. This sample includes further DNA sequences coding for the same CDR3. 13 Jbeta primers and 60 Vbeta primers were used for the PCR. The table came from immunoSEQ multiplex PCR; TCRdb's copy has only in-frame clones and leaves some out. Here the sample spans 90,000 to 120,000 clones, approximately 78% being singletons. This entry belongs to a study of cytomegalovirus exposure and HLA in healthy donors. Overall study context: The Caucasian-associated ancestry cluster contained about four fifths of the approximately 420 genotyped donors. Findings of the study overall: Previously analyzed data showed that most TCR beta V segments were productive at a frequency of about 90% or about 30%. For most subjects, TCR beta sequences were reported to predict HLA-A and HLA-B alleles with accuracy. Association of a missense DCLRE1C variant with TCR beta V- and J-gene trimming was reported in a later analysis.

The V and J ends lost 8 bases and 4 bases, in that order; junction bases with no gene match: 6. CDR3 size: 14 residues. Germline V gene lookup returns CDR1 LNHDA and CDR2 SQIVND (reference sequence). The chain recombines TRBV19 with TRBJ2-7; 12 nucleotides match TRBD2. Sequenced sample: PBMCs. This TCR derives from a middle-aged woman in good health and CMV-seronegative. The CDR3 loop is CASSTGTSGYEQYF. The CDR3 bases are TGTGCCAGTTCTACCGGGACTAGCGGGTACGAGCAGTACTTC.